Included here is one T cell receptor (beta chain) sequence, with context. The antigen remains undetermined. The sample comes from a study of shared clonotypes between healthy human individuals. General study results and limits: Between several donors, naive CD4 clonotypes were shared at a level of around 4.8%.

Using immunoSEQ multiplex PCR, the repertoire was profiled, and TCRdb retains in-frame clones only, with some absent. Among about 2.4 million clones, over 85% were seen once, and the ten largest hold more than 0.35%. The CDR3 totals 13 residues. The V segment lost 1 base and the J segment 7 bases; nucleotides outside the gene matches: 4. Per germline, CDR1 SQVTM and CDR2 ANQGSEA. The receptor comes from a man younger than 35 in good health. Some clones in this sample may be carry-over from other donors' samples. This rearrangement joins TRBV29-1 to TRBJ1-2; TRBD1 aligns across 9 bases. The sequencing input was naive CD4+ T cells from PBMCs. Described subset: CD45RA+ positively selected. The CDR3 loop is CSVEVDRGIGYTF. CDR3 nucleotides: TGCAGCGTTGAAGTCGACAGGGGGATTGGCTACACCTTC.